The 11 T cell receptor beta chains below all came from one sample that was sequenced in a study of T cell repertoires in cytomegalovirus infection (dated by TCRdb to between 2018 and 2021). The treatment or condition label, as the study defines it: in vitro stimulation with specific CMV peptide epitopes to enrich CMV-specific T cells. These receptors have no identified antigens. For sequencing, an Illumina HiSeq 1500 was employed. TCRdb handled the public reads itself, with Q25 trimming in fastp and clone calling in MiXCR, and kept productive beta chains. Under each unique CDR3 protein, matching rows form one entry showing the most common genes and DNA. The sample contains some 120,000 distinct CDR3 sequences, 32% of them found a single time. The ten largest clones take up around 54% of the sample. The sample consisted of CD8+ T cells from cultured PBMCs, taken from culture after CMV antigen stimulation. The receptors originated from a human donor in good health (CMV status not recorded). Some clones in this sample may be carry-over from other donors' samples.

This clonotype has at least ten counts. V gene TRBV28 combines with J gene TRBJ1-1; D is unresolved. The CDR3 extends over 12 amino acids. V was clipped by 6 bases and J by 5 bases, with 10 bases between them. The germline V gene has CDR1 MDHEN and CDR2 SYDVKM. The chain's CDR3 is CASSPRGTEAFF. The CDR3 DNA reads TGTGCCAGCAGCCCGCGCGGAACTGAAGCTTTCTTT.

Written as DNA, the CDR3 is TGCAGTGCTAGAGATTGGTCATTCTATGGCTACACCTTC. Translating gives CSARDWSFYGYTF. The chain employs TRBV20-1 and TRBJ1-2; no clear D. The ends were cut back, 0 bases at V and 4 bases at J, with 9 bases in the middle. This CDR3 is 13 amino acids long. The germline CDR1 and CDR2 sequences are DFQATT and SNEGSKA (reference sequence).

The rearrangement uses TRBV7-2 and TRBJ1-1, with 8 bases lining up with TRBD1. The ends lost 1 base at V and 10 bases at J; junction bases unmatched: 8. CDR1 is SGHTA, CDR2 FQGNSA, per germline. The CDR3 has 14 amino acids. The CDR3 sequence: CASSLVTGGSGAFF. The CDR3 DNA follows: TGTGCCAGCAGCTTAGTCACAGGGGGTAGCGGAGCTTTCTTT.

This clonotype has at least ten counts. This chain uses TRBV7-2 with TRBJ2-1; TRBD2 aligns across 11 bases. This CDR3 has 17 residues. Trimming at V came to 1 base and at J to 7 bases, leaving 9 bases not matched to a gene. CDR1 SGHTA and CDR2 FQGNSA come from the germline V gene. The CDR3 region has the DNA TGTGCCAGCAGCTTAGGCCTGGCACTAGCGGGGGAAAATGAGCAGTTCTTC. This codes for CASSLGLALAGENEQFF.

At least ten counts were recorded for this clonotype. The V gene is TRBV27, the J gene TRBJ2-7; no firm D call. The CDR3 consists of 12 residues. Germline lookup yields CDR1 MNHEY and CDR2 SMNVEV (reference sequence). Trimming pared 4 bases from V and 7 bases from J, leaving 11 bases between. The CDR3 is CASSYLGKEQYF. The CDR3 coding sequence is TGTGCCAGCAGTTATCTGGGCAAGGAGCAGTACTTC.

This chain links TRBV19 with TRBJ2-2; D may be TRBD2 (6 bases). The V gene lost 4 bases and the J gene lost 5 bases, with 14 bases spanning the gap. Per the germline V gene, CDR1 is LNHDA and CDR2 is SQIVND (reference sequence). The CDR3 spans 15 residues. The CDR3 bases are TGTGCCAGTAGTACCATACCGGGAGCAACCGGGGAGCTGTTTTTT. As protein: CASSTIPGATGELFF.

This sequence joins TRBV6-5 and TRBJ2-7; 11 bases fit TRBD1. The CDR3 loop spans 15 amino acids. CDR1 and CDR2 (germline): MNHEY, SVGAGI. J was trimmed by 4 bases and V by 2 bases; bases with no gene match: 4. The CDR3 sequence is CASSYRTGGFYEQYF. The CDR3 bases are TGTGCCAGCAGTTACCGGACAGGGGGCTTTTACGAGCAGTACTTC.

The table lists this clonotype with a few counts. V is TRBV7-8 and J is TRBJ2-3; D ambiguous. Germline V CDR1 and CDR2: SGHVS, FQNEAQ. The CDR3 totals 15 residues. V lost 1 base, J lost 2 bases, and 10 bases lay in between. The CDR3 DNA follows: TGTGCCAGCAGCTTAGTTGGCTCCAACACAGATACGCAGTATTTT. Amino acid sequence: CASSLVGSNTDTQYF. Looking up the rest from reference TRBV7-8 and TRBJ2-3 gives the full variable domain: GAGVSQSPRYKVAKRGQDVALRCDPISGHVSLFWYQQALGQGPEFLTYFQNEAQLDKSGLPSDRFFAERPEGSVSTLKIQRTQQEDSAVYLCASSLVGSNTDTQYFGPGTRLTVL.

This clonotype has just a few counts. V gene TRBV4-2 combines with J gene TRBJ1-3, with a possible D match to TRBD1 (5 bases). The CDR3 consists of 16 residues. Trimming removed 1 base from V and 2 bases from J, with 12 bases in between. Germline V gene lookup returns CDR1 LGHNA and CDR2 YNFKEQ. The CDR3 sequence is CASSQGVTDPGNTIYF. Written as DNA, the CDR3 is TGTGCCAGCAGCCAAGGGGTGACAGATCCTGGAAACACCATATATTTT.

DNA for the CDR3: TGTGCCAGCAGTTACTCGCGGGGAAACACCGGGGAGCTGTTTTTT. Protein sequence: CASSYSRGNTGELFF. This chain connects TRBV6-5 to TRBJ2-2, with D perhaps TRBD2 (6 bases). The length of the CDR3 is 15 residues. Germline assignment: CDR1 MNHEY and CDR2 SVGAGI. The V and J ends lost 0 bases and 2 bases respectively, with 7 bases between them.

This clonotype was detected ten times or more. V and J are TRBV7-6 and TRBJ2-3, with 8 positions matching TRBD1. Trimming took 5 bases from V and 1 from J; bases not matched to a gene: 2. The CDR3 covers 14 residues. Per germline, CDR1 SGHVS and CDR2 FNYEAQ. CDR3 in amino acids: CASSQGAGTDTQYF. CDR3 DNA sequence: TGTGCCAGCAGCCAGGGGGCCGGCACAGATACGCAGTATTTT.